A single sample is the source of the 29 T cell receptor beta chains below, sequenced in a study of T cells in Graves' hyperthyroidism and ophthalmopathy (dated by TCRdb to the late 2010s). Library preparation employed multiplex PCR. Sequencing used an Illumina HiSeq 2000. TCR beta CDR3 regions were amplified from RNA transcripts. The first round of RT-PCR for the TCR CDR3 was performed with the HTBI primer set and the Qiagen OneStep RT-PCR kit. TCRdb took the public reads, trimmed them with fastp at Q25, ran MiXCR for clone calling and kept in-frame beta chains. Duplicate CDR3 protein sequences are folded into a single record with the most common DNA and genes. The sample includes about 700,000 distinct CDR3 sequences, with 12% to 15% observed a single time. Of the sample, around 9.6% is held by the ten largest clones. Source material: blood. These TCRs come from a woman aged 18-30 years with Graves' hyperthyroidism.

There are a few counts of this clonotype. This chain joins TRBV6-2 or TRBV6-3 and TRBJ2-3; D remains unclear. The CDR3 runs to 13 residues. V was pared by 6 bases and J by 3 bases, with 10 bases between. Germline-derived CDR1 and CDR2 are MNHEY and SVGEGT. The CDR3 is CASREDGTDTQYF. The CDR3 bases are TGTGCCAGCAGAGAGGACGGGACAGATACGCAGTATTTT.

This clonotype came up many times. The chain has TRBV11-2 and TRBJ2-3; 7 bases align to TRBD2. The CDR3 totals 17 residues. The J segment lost 0 bases and the V segment lost 3 bases, leaving 9 bases of the junction unmatched. Germline CDR1 is SGHAT and CDR2 is FQNNGV. CDR3: CASSLEPVGGSTDTQYF. For the CDR3, the DNA is TGTGCCAGCAGCTTGGAACCCGTGGGGGGGAGCACAGATACGCAGTATTTT.

In this sample, this clonotype turned up many times. The J gene is TRBJ2-1, the V gene TRBV7-2; the match to TRBD2 covers 10 bases. V lost 1 base and J lost 3; bases outside the gene matches: 3. Germline V gives CDR1 SGHTA, CDR2 FQGNSA. The CDR3 totals 16 residues. Written as DNA, the CDR3 is TGTGCCAGCAGCTTAGACAGGACTAGCGGCTACAATGAGCAGTTCTTC. It specifies CASSLDRTSGYNEQFF.

This clonotype was detected only a few times. This chain uses TRBV9 with TRBJ2-7; 11 bases match TRBD2. Germline assignment: CDR1 SGDLS and CDR2 YYNGEE. This CDR3 spans 19 amino acids. V lost 3 bases, J lost 3 bases, and 17 bases stayed unmatched. CDR3 loop: CASSEGTSGSPYPHYEQYF. The CDR3 DNA is TGTGCCAGCAGCGAGGGTACTAGCGGGAGCCCCTACCCCCACTACGAGCAGTACTTC.

V is TRBV15 and J is TRBJ2-7; D gene ambiguous. This CDR3 has 15 amino acids. Germline CDR1 reads LNHNV; CDR2 reads YYDKDF (reference sequence). V lost 0 bases to trimming and J lost 1 base, with 10 bases between them. This CDR3 reads CATSRDRSRSYEQYF. The CDR3 nucleotides are TGTGCCACCAGCAGAGACAGGTCGCGATCCTACGAGCAGTACTTC.

The genes are TRBV14 and TRBJ2-4; tentative D call: TRBD1 (5 bases). The CDR3 is 14 residues long. Deletions cut 3 bases from V and 3 bases from J, with 9 bases between. Germline CDR1 SGHDN, CDR2 FVKESK. CDR3 sequence: CASSHRQNKNIQYF. The DNA for the CDR3 is TGTGCCAGCAGCCATAGACAGAACAAAAACATTCAGTACTTC. The entire variable domain, with the rest obtained from reference TRBV14 and TRBJ2-4, is as follows: EAGVTQFPSHSVIEKGQTVTLRCDPISGHDNLYWYRRVMGKEIKFLLHFVKESKQDESGMPNNRFLAERTGGTYSTLKVQPAELEDSGVYFCASSHRQNKNIQYFGAGTRLSVL.

This clonotype was seen a few times. As DNA, the CDR3 is TGCGCCAGCAGCCAAGTAGAGGGTAATCAGCCCCAGCATTTT. This translates into CASSQVEGNQPQHF. This chain links TRBV4-1 with TRBJ1-5; no firm D call. CDR1 and CDR2 from the germline V gene are MGHRA and YSYEKL. Trimming pared 1 base from V and 4 bases from J, leaving 8 bases between. The CDR3 loop spans 14 amino acids.

This clonotype has ten or more counts. The chain combines TRBV30 with TRBJ2-1, with D perhaps matching TRBD1 or TRBD2 (5 bases each). V shed 0 bases and J shed 7 bases, with 10 bases lying between them. The V gene's germline CDR1 is GTSNPN and CDR2 SVGIG (reference sequence). The CDR3 length is 13 residues. CDR3 in DNA: TGTGCCTGGAGTGTATCGGGGCGGAATGAGCAGTTCTTC. Translating it yields CAWSVSGRNEQFF.

In its sample, this clonotype was seen many times. This sequence joins TRBV2 and TRBJ2-3, with a tentative D call TRBD1 (5 bases). Germline V gene data show CDR1 as SNHLY and CDR2 as FYNNEI. V dropped 8 bases and J dropped 3 bases, with 9 bases sitting between them. The CDR3 has 12 residues. The CDR3 nucleotides read TGTGCCAGCGCCAGGGTTACAGATACGCAGTATTTT. Its protein is CASARVTDTQYF.

The chain links TRBV7-9 to TRBJ1-5, with TRBD1 identical over 7 bases. The V segment lost 1 base and the J segment 4 bases; nucleotides outside the gene matches: 4. The V gene's germline CDR1 is SEHNR and CDR2 FQNEAQ (reference sequence). The CDR3 sequence is 15 residues long. CDR3 nucleotide sequence: TGTGCCAGCAGCTTAGGACAGGGTATGAATCAGCCCCAGCATTTT. Its translation: CASSLGQGMNQPQHF. The entire variable domain, with the rest obtained from reference TRBV7-9 and TRBJ1-5, is as follows: DTGVSQNPRHKITKRGQNVTFRCDPISEHNRLYWYRQTLGQGPEFLTYFQNEAQLEKSRLLSDRFSAERPKGSFSTLEIQRTEQGDSAMYLCASSLGQGMNQPQHFGDGTRLSIL.

The sample holds many counts of this clonotype. The chain links TRBV2 to TRBJ2-2; D remains unclear. Trimming stripped 7 bases from V and 6 bases from J, with 12 bases between. Germline CDR1 reads SNHLY; CDR2 reads FYNNEI. The CDR3 runs 13 residues. The CDR3 bases are TGTGCCAGCACACCCCCGTCTCCCGGGGAGCTGTTTTTT. Translating it yields CASTPPSPGELFF.

This clonotype was seen ten or more times. V is TRBV12-3 or TRBV12-4 and J is TRBJ2-5; a possible D gene is TRBD1 (6 bases). The CDR3 sequence is 13 residues long. V lost 2 bases to trimming and J lost 5 bases, with 9 bases between them. CDR3 residues: CASSLNRVETQYF. The CDR3 DNA follows: TGTGCCAGCAGTTTAAACAGGGTCGAGACCCAGTACTTC.

This clonotype showed up many times. The chain has TRBV4-2 and TRBJ1-5; a weak D match, TRBD1 (5 bases). This CDR3 contains 16 residues. V lost 0 bases, J lost 6 bases, and 15 bases lay in between. Germline V CDR1 and CDR2: LGHNA, YNFKEQ. In DNA, the CDR3 is TGTGCCAGCAGCCAAGAGGGATCTTCGCAGGGTCAGCCCCAGCATTTT. Translating gives CASSQEGSSQGQPQHF.

The J gene is TRBJ1-3, the V gene TRBV4-3; D unclear. Trimming took off 0 bases at V and 4 bases at J, with 25 bases between the two ends. The CDR3 has 20 amino acids. Germline V gene sequence: CDR1 LGHNA, CDR2 YSLEER. The chain's CDR3 is CASSQDPPPSTSASGNTIYF. CDR3 DNA sequence: TGCGCCAGCAGCCAAGATCCGCCGCCTTCCACTTCGGCGTCCGGAAACACCATATATTTT.

This chain links TRBV6-1 with TRBJ2-5; possibly TRBD1 for D (5 bases). The CDR3 sequence is 13 residues long. Germline V gene data show CDR1 as MNHNS and CDR2 as SASEGT. Trimming cost V 7 bases and J 2 bases, with 11 bases left between them. The CDR3 bases are TGTGCCAGCAATAGACAGTTTCAAGAGACCCAGTACTTC. It encodes CASNRQFQETQYF.

This clonotype has only a few counts. The chain joins TRBV6-9 to TRBJ1-6, with 7 bases fitting TRBD1. The CDR3 spans 16 residues. Trimming took 4 bases from V and 8 from J; bases not matched to a gene: 11. CDR1 and CDR2 from the germline V gene are MNHGY and SVAAGI. The CDR3: CASSSHVTGLDSPLHF. The CDR3 bases are TGTGCCAGCAGTTCCCACGTGACAGGGCTGGATTCACCCCTCCACTTT.

This clonotype appeared a few times. The genes are TRBV19 and TRBJ1-2; TRBD1 aligns across 11 bases. Germline V gene data show CDR1 as LNHDA and CDR2 as SQIVND (reference sequence). J gave up 3 bases and V 3 bases, and 9 bases lay outside the gene matches. This CDR3 spans 17 amino acids. Here the CDR3 DNA reads TGTGCCAGTAGTATTTCCTGGACAGGGGGCCGGGACTATGGCTACACCTTC. This translates into CASSISWTGGRDYGYTF.

The chain recombines TRBV19 with TRBJ2-7; 7 positions match TRBD1. CDR3 length equals 15 residues. J was trimmed by 2 bases and V by 8 bases; bases with no gene match: 12. CDR1 is LNHDA, CDR2 SQIVND, per germline (reference sequence). CDR3 in DNA: TGTGCCAGTTCGTTGACAGGGCCTTCACCCTACGAGCAGTACTTC. Encoded protein: CASSLTGPSPYEQYF.

J is TRBJ1-3 and V is TRBV4-2, with 7 positions matching TRBD1. V lost 0 bases to trimming and J lost 2 bases; unmatched junction nucleotides: 4. The CDR3 is 16 residues long. CDR1 and CDR2 from the germline V gene are LGHNA and YNFKEQ. Here the CDR3 reads CASSQEATGPGNTIYF. The DNA for the CDR3 is TGTGCCAGCAGCCAAGAGGCGACAGGGCCTGGAAACACCATATATTTT.

This clonotype showed up just a few times. The chain employs TRBV3-1 and TRBJ2-7; TRBD2 aligns across 12 bases. Germline trimming cut 3 bases from V and 2 bases from J; bases unmatched to any gene: 17. Germline V gives CDR1 LGHDT, CDR2 YNNKEL (reference sequence). CDR3 length: 20 residues. The CDR3 protein is CASSQGIPGLAGVLTYEQYF. The CDR3 DNA sequence: TGTGCCAGCAGCCAGGGGATCCCGGGACTAGCGGGCGTTCTCACCTACGAGCAGTACTTC.

This clonotype was observed a handful of times. The DNA of the CDR3 is TGCAGTGCTAGAGAGGGAGGGGGGAAAAATTCACCCCTCCACTTT. It translates to CSAREGGGKNSPLHF. The V and J genes are TRBV20-1 and TRBJ1-6; D is perhaps TRBD1 (6 bases). The CDR3 is 15 residues long. The germline V gene has CDR1 DFQATT and CDR2 SNEGSKA (reference sequence). Between the trimmed V and J ends, which lost 0 bases and 7 bases, there was a span of 13 bases.

This chain joins TRBV7-8 and TRBJ2-7; no definite D call. The CDR3 is 13 residues long. Trimming stripped 0 bases from V and 6 bases from J, with 9 bases between. Germline V lookup: CDR1 SGHVS, CDR2 FQNEAQ. This chain's CDR3 is CASSLAQTSEQYF. The CDR3 nucleotides are TGTGCCAGCAGCTTAGCCCAGACTTCCGAGCAGTACTTC.

The J gene is TRBJ2-7, the V gene TRBV4-2, with D tentatively TRBD2 (6 bases). The germline V and J ends were trimmed by 0 bases and 4 bases, with 10 bases remaining between them. This CDR3 contains 14 residues. CDR1 and CDR2 (germline): LGHNA, YNFKEQ. The CDR3 region has the DNA TGTGCCAGCAGCCAAGACGGGAGTTGGTACGAGCAGTACTTC. Protein: CASSQDGSWYEQYF.

The rearrangement links TRBV15 to TRBJ1-6, with no clear D. This CDR3 comprises 13 residues. Germline-derived CDR1 and CDR2 are LNHNV and YYDKDF (reference sequence). Trimming removed 3 bases from V and 10 bases from J, with 10 bases in between. CDR3 protein: CATSRESESPLHF. The CDR3 DNA reads TGTGCCACCAGCAGGGAATCGGAATCACCCCTCCACTTT.

This clonotype occurred many times. The DNA for the CDR3 is TGCAGTGCTAGATCAAAAAGGGGAGACTATGGCTACACCTTC. It is translated as CSARSKRGDYGYTF. This chain joins TRBV20-1 and TRBJ1-2; possible D gene TRBD1, 5 bases. V was pared by 2 bases and J by 3 bases, with 13 bases between. CDR1 DFQATT and CDR2 SNEGSKA come from the germline V gene (reference sequence). The CDR3 has 14 amino acids.

There are many counts of this clonotype. This chain uses TRBV6-6 with TRBJ1-1; 10 bases line up with TRBD1. CDR1 is MNHNY, CDR2 SVGAGI, per germline (reference sequence). J lost 8 bases, V lost 2 bases, and 11 bases had no gene match. The CDR3 has 16 amino acids. The DNA for the CDR3 is TGTGCCAGCAGTTACATCACCGGGACAGGGGCCGGGGAAGCTTTCTTT. Amino acid sequence: CASSYITGTGAGEAFF.

V and J are TRBV7-3 and TRBJ2-1, with no clear D. The germline V and J ends were trimmed by 0 bases and 0 bases, with 15 bases remaining between them. Looked up from germline, CDR1 is SGHTA and CDR2 is FQGTGA. The CDR3 runs 18 residues. The CDR3 DNA sequence: TGTGCCAGCAGCTTAACCCCTCCAAGCCAAAGCTCCTACAATGAGCAGTTCTTC. Its translation: CASSLTPPSQSSYNEQFF.

This clonotype was seen repeatedly, ten times or more. This chain joins TRBV29-1 and TRBJ2-7; D is undetermined. The CDR3 contains 14 residues. Trimming took off 3 bases at V and 1 base at J, with 13 bases between the two ends. Germline values: CDR1 SQVTM, CDR2 ANQGSEA. The CDR3 loop reads CSVEVPMGSYEQYF. The CDR3 region has the DNA TGCAGCGTTGAGGTTCCAATGGGGTCCTACGAGCAGTACTTC.

This clonotype was seen repeatedly, ten times or more. The chain links TRBV7-9 to TRBJ2-7; no clear D. Trimming removed 4 bases at V and 3 bases at J, with 10 bases between. Germline assignment: CDR1 SEHNR and CDR2 FQNEAQ (reference sequence). The CDR3 is made up of 13 amino acids. Here the CDR3 reads CASSSSENYEQYF. DNA of the CDR3: TGTGCCAGCAGCTCTAGTGAGAACTACGAGCAGTACTTC.